This TCR beta chain is from a study of monozygotic twins with inflammatory bowel disease (dated by TCRdb to 2018 to 2020). At the level of the whole study: The full study comprised some 30 monozygotic twin pairs: nine German pairs (four IBD-concordant, five IBD-discordant) and 19 IBD-discordant Danish pairs. Disease-associated traits were sought mainly through comparisons between IBD patients and their genetically identical healthy co-twins within discordant pairs. Each individual had, on average, about 151 000 unique TCRalpha sequences and 181 000 unique TCRbeta sequences available for analysis.

From each donor, a 2.5 ml peripheral blood sample was drawn into PAXgene tubes and stored at -80 degrees C. Without T cell sorting, total RNA was isolated from whole blood using the PAXgene blood miRNA kit on an automated QIAcube. Peripheral blood from monozygotic twin pairs, either concordant or discordant for inflammatory bowel disease, underwent deep TCRalpha and TCRbeta repertoire profiling that used unique molecular barcoding. Smoking habits were recorded for all twin pairs, and individuals were classified as current, former or never smokers. Preparation of the library involved 5' RACE. The input for every TCR library was roughly 3,300 ng of total RNA. cDNA was synthesized with SMARTScribe reverse transcriptase in eight separate reactions per sample. Unique molecular identifiers containing a 6-nucleotide sample barcode were introduced through template switching during cDNA synthesis. Two nested PCRs of approximately 16 and 10 cycles amplified the TCRalpha and TCRbeta cDNA, and bead purification followed each PCR. Before amplification, cDNA was treated with uracil DNA-glycosylase and purified using the QIAquick PCR purification kit. The second PCR added Illumina TruSeq-compatible adapters along with sample-specific barcodes. TapeStation and Qubit were used to check library quality and concentration, and approximately 5 ng of each library went into the pool. Pooled libraries were sequenced on an Illumina HiSeq2500 single-index Rapid Run with 2 x 100 bp reads and custom sequencing primers. Under the source paper's analysis protocol: PCR and sequencing errors were corrected by UMI-based consensus assembly using MiGEC version 1.2.6. MiXCR version 2.1.1 was used to carry out V(D)J alignment, clonotype assembly and CDR3 extraction. To normalise gene usage, clonotype sharing and MAIT/NKT TCR abundance, the analysis used the top 1000, 10 000 and 20 000 clonotypes per sample. Diversity was computed as the inverse Simpson index with the vegan R package after downsampling to 27 000 UMIs. Paired Mann-Whitney U tests were applied to discordant twin pairs, with Benjamini-Hochberg correction for multiple testing. TCRdb reprocessed the reads, so every CDR3 protein sequence counts as one entry and DNA is not shown. TCRdb assigned the V and J calls; the authors' analysis was not used. This sample's records show more than 350,000 distinct CDR3 sequences. About 2.6% of the sample comes from the top ten.

As for this clonotype: The antigen this receptor binds is unknown.

Study-wide findings and limitations: Distinction between different T cell subtypes could not be achieved in the analysis. Because patients were on differing immunosuppressive treatments, the repertoires may have picked up extra background noise and inter-individual variability. A decrease in TCRbeta repertoire diversity, as measured by inverse Simpson index, was observed in IBD patients compared with their healthy co-twins. Compared with healthy twins, IBD patients shared fewer clonotypes with other individuals, and the difference was most pronounced in patients with signs of disease activity. No difference in repertoire similarity was observed between concordant and discordant twins, possibly owing to limited statistical power. No single strong signal or clonotype linked to IBD turned up in the results, so the idea that one exists was not supported.

The receptor was isolated from a human donor with ulcerative colitis or Crohn's disease, or a healthy co-twin of an affected twin (not recorded which). The sample was blood.

The CDR3 loop reads CASTGLASGQQYF. The sequence joins TRBV6-6 to TRBJ2-7; lacking DNA, the TRBD2 call made by TCRdb goes unchecked. Taken from the germline V gene (reference sequence), the CDR1 and CDR2 loops are MNHNY and SVGAGI. The CDR3 sequence holds 13 residues, the cysteine and phenylalanine included. A DNA sequence was not provided.